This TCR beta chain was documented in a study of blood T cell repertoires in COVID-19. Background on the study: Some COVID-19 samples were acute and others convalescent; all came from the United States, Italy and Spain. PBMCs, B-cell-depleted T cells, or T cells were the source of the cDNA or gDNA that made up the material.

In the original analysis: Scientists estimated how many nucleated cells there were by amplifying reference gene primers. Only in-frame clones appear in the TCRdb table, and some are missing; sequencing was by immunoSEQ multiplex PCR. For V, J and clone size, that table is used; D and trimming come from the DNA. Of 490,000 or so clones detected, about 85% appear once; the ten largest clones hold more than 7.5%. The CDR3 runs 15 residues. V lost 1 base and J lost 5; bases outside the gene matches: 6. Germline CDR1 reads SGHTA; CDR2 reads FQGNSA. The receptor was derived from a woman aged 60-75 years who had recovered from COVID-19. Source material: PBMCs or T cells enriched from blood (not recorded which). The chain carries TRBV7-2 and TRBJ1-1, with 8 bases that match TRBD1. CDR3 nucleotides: TGTGCCAGCAGCTTAGTTCCAGGGGGCAAAACTGAAGCTTTCTTT. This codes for CASSLVPGGKTEAFF.